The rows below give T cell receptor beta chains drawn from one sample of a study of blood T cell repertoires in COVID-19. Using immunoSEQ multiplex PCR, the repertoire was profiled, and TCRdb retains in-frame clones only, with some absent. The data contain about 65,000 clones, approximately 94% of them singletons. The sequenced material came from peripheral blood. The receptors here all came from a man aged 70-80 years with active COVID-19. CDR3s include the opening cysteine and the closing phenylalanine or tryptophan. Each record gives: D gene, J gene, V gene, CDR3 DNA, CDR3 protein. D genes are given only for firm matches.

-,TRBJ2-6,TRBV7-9,TGTGCCTCGGGGTCCTCCTCTGGGGCCAACGTCCTGACTTTC,CASGSSSGANVLTF
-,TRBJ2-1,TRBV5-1,TGCGCCAGTAACAATGAGCAGTTCTTC,CASNNEQFF
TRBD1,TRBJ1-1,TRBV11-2,TGTGCCAGCAGCTTGACAGGGGGCTCGAACACTGAAGCTTTCTTT,CASSLTGGSNTEAFF
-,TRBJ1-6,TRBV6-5,TGTGCCAGCAGTCCTTCGGAGGGGCCACCCCTCCACTTT,CASSPSEGPPLHF
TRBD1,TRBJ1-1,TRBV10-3,TGTGCCATCAGAAGACAGGGGCTGAACACTGAAGCTTTCTTT,CAIRRQGLNTEAFF
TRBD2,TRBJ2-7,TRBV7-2,TGTGCCAGCAGATCCCGGACTAGCGGGGGGGCCGAACAGTACTTC,CASRSRTSGGAEQYF
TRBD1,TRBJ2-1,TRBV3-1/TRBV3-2,TGTGCCAGCAGCCGGGGGACAGGGAGGCCCTACAATGAGCAGTTCTTC,CASSRGTGRPYNEQFF
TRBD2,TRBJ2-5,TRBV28,TGTGCCAGCAGTCTAGGGACTAGCGGGGGGTTACAAGAGACCCAGTACTTC,CASSLGTSGGLQETQYF
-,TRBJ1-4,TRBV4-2,TGTGCCAGCAGCCAAATGGTCCAGGGTGAAAAACTGTTTTTT,CASSQMVQGEKLFF
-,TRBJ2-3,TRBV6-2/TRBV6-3,TGTGCCAGCACCCCGACGGGGCGGGGTACGCAGTATTTT,CASTPTGRGTQYF
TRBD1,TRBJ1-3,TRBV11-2,TGTGCCAGCAGCTTCGGGACAGTCTCTGGAAACACCATATATTTT,CASSFGTVSGNTIYF
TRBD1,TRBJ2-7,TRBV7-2,TGTGCCAGCAGCCCCAGGACAGGGTTCATCTACGAGCAGTACTTC,CASSPRTGFIYEQYF
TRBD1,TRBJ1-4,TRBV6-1,TGTGCCAGCAGTGGGGGACAGGGTGAGGCGTATGAAAAACTGTTTTTT,CASSGGQGEAYEKLFF